These 22 T cell receptor beta chains came from one sample sequenced in a study of identical twins. TCRdb processed the 5' RACE reads anew with MiXCR; each CDR3 protein has one entry. Of approximately 1.8 million distinct CDR3 sequences detected, roughly a third appear once; the ten largest clones hold under 0.35%. Sequenced: cord blood. These receptors all stem from a newborn girl in good health.

This clonotype turned up a few times. The chain carries TRBV25-1 and TRBJ2-1; 8 nucleotides line up with TRBD2. V dropped 3 bases and J dropped 8; count of bases not matched to a gene: 9. CDR1 and CDR2 from the germline V gene are MGHDK and SYGVNS. This CDR3 has 15 amino acids. CDR3 coding DNA: TGTGCCAGCAGTGATCCCGGGAGGGTGGTAGATGAGCAGTTCTTC. Translating it yields CASSDPGRVVDEQFF.

This clonotype appeared a few times. The chain joins TRBV27 to TRBJ2-3, with D unclear. This CDR3 has 12 amino acids. Germline assignment: CDR1 MNHEY and CDR2 SMNVEV (reference sequence). Deletions cut 3 bases from V and 7 bases from J, with 8 bases between. CDR3: CASSLDENTQYF. The CDR3 DNA sequence: TGTGCCAGCAGTTTGGACGAAAATACGCAGTATTTT.

This clonotype has just a few counts. The V and J genes are TRBV2 and TRBJ2-7; 7 bases match TRBD2. Unmatched junction bases numbered 8, after V lost 6 bases and J lost 0 bases. Germline values: CDR1 SNHLY, CDR2 FYNNEI. CDR3 length: 15 residues. The CDR3 bases are TGTGCCAGCAGAAACCGACTAGCCCTCTCCTACGAGCAGTACTTC. Translating it yields CASRNRLALSYEQYF.

This chain links TRBV10-3 with TRBJ1-3; TRBD1 is a possible D gene (5 bases). The CDR3 has 11 amino acids. V dropped 6 bases and J dropped 8 bases, with 8 bases sitting between them. Per germline, CDR1 ENHRY and CDR2 SYGVKD. CDR3 region: CAISQGDTIYF. Here the CDR3 DNA reads TGTGCCATCAGCCAGGGAGACACCATATATTTT.

The chain joins TRBV12-3 or TRBV12-4 to TRBJ1-5; no clear D gene. CDR3 length: 13 amino acids. The V and J ends lost 2 bases and 9 bases respectively, with 11 bases between them. The DNA of the CDR3 is TGTGCCAGCAGTTTAACGGGTCTAGGGCCCCAGCATTTT. It yields the protein CASSLTGLGPQHF.

Written as DNA, the CDR3 is TGTGCCAGCAGTTACTCCCTGCGGAGTATTGGGCAGTACTTC. This codes for CASSYSLRSIGQYF. The chain couples TRBV6-2 or TRBV6-3 to TRBJ2-5; D is uncertain. This CDR3 contains 14 residues. V gave up 0 bases and J gave up 11 bases, with 16 bases separating them. The germline gives CDR1 MNHEY, CDR2 SVGEGT.

This clonotype showed up just a few times. The chain joins TRBV2 to TRBJ2-7; perhaps TRBD2 as D (5 bases). The CDR3 is 15 residues long. The ends were cut back, 4 bases at V and 5 bases at J, with 18 bases in the middle. Germline CDR1 is SNHLY and CDR2 is FYNNEI. CDR3: CASSGVSSILHEQYF. The CDR3 DNA sequence: TGTGCCAGCAGTGGCGTTTCTAGCATTCTCCACGAGCAGTACTTC.

In its sample, this clonotype was seen a few times. This rearrangement joins TRBV24-1 to TRBJ2-1; a weak D match, TRBD1 (5 bases). The germline CDR1 and CDR2 sequences are KGHDR and SFDVKD. The V end lost 9 bases, the J end lost 4 bases, and 15 bases lay between the germline ends. The CDR3 totals 14 residues. For the CDR3, the DNA is TGTGCCACCGCTCCGTGGACACCATACAATGAGCAGTTCTTC. Amino acids: CATAPWTPYNEQFF.

This clonotype has a handful of counts. The chain recombines TRBV4-1 with TRBJ2-5; the D gene is possibly TRBD2 (5 bases). This CDR3 region has 14 residues. Trimming left V 0 bases short and J 4 bases short, with 9 bases between. The germline V gene has CDR1 MGHRA and CDR2 YSYEKL. In DNA, the CDR3 is TGCGCCAGCAGCCAAGACGGGGTATTAGAGACCCAGTACTTC. Its protein is CASSQDGVLETQYF.

V gene TRBV20-1 combines with J gene TRBJ2-1; D is possibly TRBD1 or TRBD2 (7 bases each). The length of the CDR3 is 12 residues. CDR1 is DFQATT and CDR2 is SNEGSKA in the germline V gene (reference sequence). The V and J ends lost 7 bases and 4 bases respectively, with 11 bases between them. In DNA, the CDR3 is TGCAGTGGGGAGGGGGCGTACAATGAGCAGTTCTTC. It codes for CSGEGAYNEQFF.

This clonotype was detected only a few times. For the CDR3, the DNA is TGTGCCAGCAGCTTCCCTAGTCTATGGGCAGATACGCAGTATTTT. It specifies CASSFPSLWADTQYF. J is TRBJ2-3 and V is TRBV7-2; no definite D call. Trimming took off 3 bases at V and 4 bases at J, with 14 bases between the two ends. This CDR3 contains 15 residues. Per germline, CDR1 SGHTA and CDR2 FQGNSA.

The chain has TRBV5-1 and TRBJ2-5; D possibly matches TRBD1 or TRBD2 (5 bases each). This CDR3 has 15 residues. V was trimmed by 5 bases and J by 4 bases, leaving 18 bases between them. Per the germline V gene, CDR1 is SGHRS and CDR2 is YFSETQ. CDR3 DNA sequence: TGCGCCAGCAGTCCCGGCATAGGGACGGGAGAGACCCAGTACTTC. It codes for CASSPGIGTGETQYF.

The chain has TRBV25-1 and TRBJ2-3; tentatively, D is TRBD1 (5 bases). The CDR3 length is 12 residues. Per germline, CDR1 MGHDK and CDR2 SYGVNS. The V and J ends lost 8 bases and 1 base respectively, with 7 bases between them. The CDR3 reads CASDSRTDTQYF. The CDR3 DNA sequence: TGTGCCAGCGACAGCCGCACAGATACGCAGTATTTT.

This clonotype was observed a handful of times. The CDR3 nucleotides read TGCGCCAGCAGCCAAGTCGGGGGGCCACAGCACGAGCAGTACTTC. As protein: CASSQVGGPQHEQYF. The V gene is TRBV4-1, the J gene TRBJ2-7, with D tentatively TRBD2 (7 bases). V lost 1 base to trimming and J lost 5 bases, with 15 bases between them. Looked up from germline, CDR1 is MGHRA and CDR2 is YSYEKL. The CDR3 runs 15 residues.

This clonotype was detected many times. The chain is built from TRBV29-1 and TRBJ1-2; D is unresolved. Trimming took 4 bases from V and 2 from J, leaving 11 bases between them. CDR3 length: 13 amino acids. In germline, CDR1 is SQVTM, CDR2 ANQGSEA. Here the CDR3 reads CSVARGTNYGYTF. In nucleotides, the CDR3 is TGCAGCGTTGCCCGAGGAACCAACTATGGCTACACCTTC.

The chain is built from TRBV3-1 and TRBJ2-1; perhaps TRBD2 as D (6 bases). The CDR3 is 15 amino acids. Trimming removed 3 bases at V and 2 bases at J, with 11 bases between. Germline-derived CDR1 and CDR2 are LGHDT and YNNKEL (reference sequence). CDR3 residues: CASSQTRGAYNEQFF. The DNA for the CDR3 is TGTGCCAGCAGCCAGACTAGAGGGGCCTACAATGAGCAGTTCTTC.

The table lists this clonotype with many counts. V and J are TRBV3-1 and TRBJ1-2; no definite D call. Germline-derived CDR1 and CDR2 are LGHDT and YNNKEL (reference sequence). The V and J ends lost 4 bases and 5 bases respectively, with 11 bases between them. The CDR3 has 13 residues. The CDR3 sequence is CASSPPEPYGYTF. The DNA of the CDR3 is TGTGCCAGCAGCCCCCCGGAGCCTTATGGCTACACCTTC.

This clonotype was seen only a few times. The chain combines TRBV10-3 with TRBJ2-3, with a tentative D call TRBD2 (5 bases). Germline loops: CDR1 ENHRY, CDR2 SYGVKD. The CDR3 is made up of 13 amino acids. V was shortened by 8 bases and J by 1 base, with 10 bases between the two germline ends. CDR3 amino acids: CAIRETGTDTQYF. The CDR3 coding sequence is TGTGCCATCCGGGAAACTGGCACAGATACGCAGTATTTT.

This clonotype was detected a few times. The chain is built from TRBV20-1 and TRBJ2-7; no clear D gene. This CDR3 contains 17 residues. CDR1 and CDR2 (germline): DFQATT, SNEGSKA (reference sequence). The V end lost 0 bases, the J end lost 1 base, and 19 bases lay between the germline ends. The CDR3 DNA sequence: TGCAGTGCTAGAGATTTTAACTTCCTTTATAGATCCTACGAGCAGTACTTC. Protein sequence: CSARDFNFLYRSYEQYF.

This clonotype turned up a few times. The chain has TRBV28 and TRBJ1-5, with TRBD1 identical over 10 bases. The germline gives CDR1 MDHEN, CDR2 SYDVKM. This CDR3 has 17 residues. V was pared by 6 bases and J by 4 bases, with 12 bases of the junction left unmatched. CDR3 in DNA: TGTGCCAGCAGCCCTGTCCGGGACAGGGGTCGGAATCAGCCCCAGCATTTT. Protein: CASSPVRDRGRNQPQHF. The complete variable domain, with remaining parts taken from reference TRBV28 and TRBJ1-5, reads DVKVTQSSRYLVKRTGEKVFLECVQDMDHENMFWYRQDPGLGLRLIYFSYDVKMKEKGDIPEGYSVSREKKERFSLILESASTNQTSMYLCASSPVRDRGRNQPQHFGDGTRLSIL.

This clonotype was seen at least ten times. The V gene is TRBV27, the J gene TRBJ1-2; D not resolved. Trimming pared 0 bases from V and 4 bases from J, leaving 6 bases between. The CDR3 is made up of 13 amino acids. Germline values: CDR1 MNHEY, CDR2 SMNVEV (reference sequence). The CDR3 coding sequence is TGTGCCAGCAGTTTATCGCCTATCTATGGCTACACCTTC. Its translation is CASSLSPIYGYTF.

This clonotype was counted ten times or more. This chain joins TRBV6-1 and TRBJ1-2, with D unclear. V was cut by 2 bases and J by 2 bases, with 9 bases left in between. There are 14 residues in the CDR3. Germline V CDR1 and CDR2: MNHNS, SASEGT. CDR3 amino acids: CASSETGFNYGYTF. CDR3 nucleotides: TGTGCCAGCAGTGAAACGGGTTTCAACTATGGCTACACCTTC.